The next 16 T cell receptor beta chains were all read from a single sample in a study of T cell changes during pregnancy in multiple sclerosis. Repertoires were generated with immunoSEQ multiplex PCR, while TCRdb's copy carries only in-frame clones and drops some. The sample lists about 34,000 clones, 90% occurring once. The starting material was CD8+ T cells from peripheral blood mononuclear cells, obtained in the first trimester of pregnancy. The receptors here all came from a female donor with multiple sclerosis, enrolled in a pregnancy study.

The chain is built from TRBV10-3 and TRBJ2-3; 10 positions agree with TRBD1. The V and J ends lost 3 bases and 0 bases, in that order; junction bases with no gene match: 12. The CDR3 extends over 19 amino acids. The V gene's germline CDR1 is ENHRY and CDR2 SYGVKD. As DNA, the CDR3 is TGTGCCATCAGTGAAAGACAGGGGGCTTTGCCGTCTAGCACAGATACGCAGTATTTT. It yields the protein CAISERQGALPSSTDTQYF.

The table lists this clone with a count of one. This chain links TRBV4-3 with TRBJ2-1, with 7 positions matching TRBD1. The germline gives CDR1 LGHNA, CDR2 YSLEER. CDR3 length equals 16 residues. Trimming at V came to 0 bases and at J to 6 bases, leaving 8 bases not matched to a gene. CDR3 nucleotide sequence: TGCGCCAGCAGCCAAGAAAGGATTCAGGGGGTCAATGAGCAGTTCTTC. Amino acids: CASSQERIQGVNEQFF.

This chain's CDR3 is CASSAGSGLAGTSTDTQYF. As DNA, the CDR3 is TGTGCCAGCAGCGCGGGTTCCGGTCTAGCGGGAACCTCCACAGATACGCAGTATTTT. The rearrangement joins TRBV9 to TRBJ2-3, with 9 bases that match TRBD2. The CDR3 totals 19 residues. The J segment lost 2 bases and the V segment lost 3 bases, leaving 16 bases of the junction unmatched. Germline values: CDR1 SGDLS, CDR2 YYNGEE.

V gene TRBV7-3 combines with J gene TRBJ1-1; D is uncertain. Germline V lookup: CDR1 SGHTA, CDR2 FQGTGA. CDR3 length: 13 amino acids. Trimming removed 1 base from V and 4 bases from J, with 7 bases in between. Here the CDR3 DNA reads TGTGCCAGCAGCTTAAGTGCCGGCACTGAAGCTTTCTTT. Amino acids: CASSLSAGTEAFF.

The chain uses TRBV4-3 and TRBJ1-1, with a weak D call TRBD1 (5 bases). Germline assignment: CDR1 LGHNA and CDR2 YSLEER. This CDR3 spans 14 amino acids. Trimming removed 0 bases from V and 1 base from J, with 6 bases in between. CDR3 sequence (DNA): TGCGCCAGCAGCCAAGATAGGGGGAACACTGAAGCTTTCTTT. Its protein is CASSQDRGNTEAFF.

CDR3 sequence reads: CASRQGYEQYF. The CDR3 coding sequence is TGTGCCAGCCGACAGGGCTACGAGCAGTACTTC. The rearrangement joins TRBV27 to TRBJ2-7; 7 nucleotides agree with TRBD1. The CDR3 is made up of 11 amino acids. With 8 bases clipped from V and 3 bases from J, the junction kept 1 base outside the gene matches. The V gene's germline CDR1 is MNHEY and CDR2 SMNVEV (reference sequence).

The genes are TRBV5-1 and TRBJ2-7; 7 bases are shared with TRBD1. CDR1 is SGHRS, CDR2 YFSETQ, per germline. CDR3 length equals 14 residues. The J segment lost 2 bases and the V segment lost 3 bases, leaving 5 bases of the junction unmatched. The CDR3 reads CASSYTGVTYEQYF. As DNA, the CDR3 is TGCGCCAGCAGCTACACAGGGGTGACCTACGAGCAGTACTTC.

This clone was counted a single time. V usage is TRBV27 and J usage is TRBJ2-7, with TRBD1 matching 7 bases. The CDR3 totals 14 residues. The J segment lost 2 bases and the V segment lost 6 bases, leaving 7 bases of the junction unmatched. Germline V gene data show CDR1 as MNHEY and CDR2 as SMNVEV (reference sequence). CDR3 sequence reads: CASRRGGYTYEQYF. The CDR3 nucleotides are TGTGCCAGCAGACGAGGGGGCTACACCTACGAGCAGTACTTC.

V and J are TRBV7-9 and TRBJ2-7; D remains ambiguous. The germline gives CDR1 SEHNR, CDR2 FQNEAQ (reference sequence). The CDR3 has 12 amino acids. The germline V and J ends were trimmed by 5 bases and 3 bases, with 8 bases remaining between them. CDR3 nucleotide sequence: TGTGCCAGCAGCCTATCCGTCTACGAGCAGTACTTC. Translating gives CASSLSVYEQYF.

The V call is TRBV7-9, the J call TRBJ2-1, with D perhaps TRBD2 (6 bases). The CDR3 consists of 15 residues. CDR1 is SEHNR, CDR2 FQNEAQ, per germline (reference sequence). The V end was cut by 6 bases, the J end by 3 bases, with 15 bases between. CDR3 amino acids: CASRPSETYYNEQFF. CDR3 in DNA: TGTGCCAGCAGACCTAGCGAGACCTACTACAATGAGCAGTTCTTC.

The chain combines TRBV5-1 with TRBJ2-3, with D unclear. V lost 0 bases and J 2 bases, leaving 7 bases between the germline ends. The CDR3 is made up of 14 amino acids. The germline V gene has CDR1 SGHRS and CDR2 YFSETQ. In DNA form, the CDR3 reads TGCGCCAGCAGCTTGGTTAGTAACACAGATACGCAGTATTTT. Encoded protein: CASSLVSNTDTQYF.

The DNA for the CDR3 is TGTGCCAGCAGTTTTTTCCCCCCTCTTAGCGGGAGAAGAGATACGCAGTATTTT. Translation: CASSFFPPLSGRRDTQYF. The chain carries TRBV27 and TRBJ2-3; 9 nucleotides agree with TRBD2. V shed 3 bases, J shed 5 bases, and the junction held 15 bases outside the gene matches. In germline, CDR1 is MNHEY, CDR2 SMNVEV (reference sequence). The CDR3 contains 18 residues.

V is TRBV19 and J is TRBJ2-1; TRBD2 matches at 9 bases. Trimming at V came to 4 bases and at J to 1 base, leaving 5 bases not matched to a gene. The CDR3 loop spans 16 amino acids. Germline lookup yields CDR1 LNHDA and CDR2 SQIVND (reference sequence). CDR3 nucleotide sequence: TGTGCCAGTAGTACTTCTAGCGGGACGTCCTACAATGAGCAGTTCTTC. Amino acids: CASSTSSGTSYNEQFF.

The gene calls are TRBV6-1 and TRBJ1-2, with no clear D. The ends were cut back, 1 base at V and 0 bases at J, with 6 bases in the middle. The CDR3 spans 14 residues. CDR1 is MNHNS and CDR2 is SASEGT in the germline V gene. Here the CDR3 reads CASSEGLANYGYTF. CDR3 bases: TGTGCCAGCAGTGAAGGGTTAGCTAACTATGGCTACACCTTC.

The chain employs TRBV4-2 and TRBJ2-1; 12 positions agree with TRBD2. The germline V gene has CDR1 LGHNA and CDR2 YNFKEQ. The CDR3 sequence is 16 residues long. Trimming took 0 bases from V and 9 from J; bases not matched to a gene: 6. For the CDR3, the DNA is TGTGCCAGCAGCCAAGATGCTAGCGGGAGGGGAACTGAGCAGTTCTTC. Translating gives CASSQDASGRGTEQFF.

The table lists this clone with a count of one. The rearrangement links TRBV4-3 to TRBJ2-1; the match to TRBD1 covers 7 bases. J gave up 0 bases and V 0 bases, and 5 bases lay outside the gene matches. Germline CDR1 and CDR2: LGHNA and YSLEER. The CDR3 has 17 amino acids. CDR3 coding DNA: TGCGCCAGCAGCCAAGATCTCGGGGACAGCTCCTACAATGAGCAGTTCTTC. Translated: CASSQDLGDSSYNEQFF.